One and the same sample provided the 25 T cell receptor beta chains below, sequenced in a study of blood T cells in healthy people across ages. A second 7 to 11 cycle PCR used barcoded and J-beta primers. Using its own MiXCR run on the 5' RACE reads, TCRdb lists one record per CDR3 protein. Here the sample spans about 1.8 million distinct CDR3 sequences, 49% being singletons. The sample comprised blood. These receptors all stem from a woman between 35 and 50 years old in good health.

The CDR3 DNA reads as TGTGCCATCAGTGCCTGGGACGACAATGGCTCTTCTAACTATGGCTACACCTTC. It yields the protein CAISAWDDNGSSNYGYTF. The chain uses TRBV10-3 and TRBJ1-2; TRBD1 might be the D (5 bases). The length of the CDR3 is 18 residues. Germline V gives CDR1 ENHRY, CDR2 SYGVKD. Trimming took off 4 bases at V and 0 bases at J, with 21 bases between the two ends.

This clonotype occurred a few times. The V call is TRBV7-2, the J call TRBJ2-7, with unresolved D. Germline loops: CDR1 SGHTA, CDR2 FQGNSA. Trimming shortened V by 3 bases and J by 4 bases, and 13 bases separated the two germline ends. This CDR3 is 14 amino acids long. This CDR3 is CASSFTGRVYEQYF. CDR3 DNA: TGTGCCAGCAGCTTTACTGGACGGGTGTACGAGCAGTACTTC.

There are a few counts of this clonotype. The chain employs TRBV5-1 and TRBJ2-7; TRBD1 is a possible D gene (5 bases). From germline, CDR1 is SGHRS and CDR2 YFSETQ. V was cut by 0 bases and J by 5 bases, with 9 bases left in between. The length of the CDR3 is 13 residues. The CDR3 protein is CASSLETANEQYF. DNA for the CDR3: TGCGCCAGCAGCTTGGAGACAGCTAACGAGCAGTACTTC.

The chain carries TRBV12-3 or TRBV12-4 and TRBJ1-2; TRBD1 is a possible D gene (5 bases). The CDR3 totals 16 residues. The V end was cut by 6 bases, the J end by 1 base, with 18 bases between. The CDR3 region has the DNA TGTGCCAGCAGGCCCCCCTCGGGGGATGATAACTATGGCTACACCTTC. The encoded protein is CASRPPSGDDNYGYTF.

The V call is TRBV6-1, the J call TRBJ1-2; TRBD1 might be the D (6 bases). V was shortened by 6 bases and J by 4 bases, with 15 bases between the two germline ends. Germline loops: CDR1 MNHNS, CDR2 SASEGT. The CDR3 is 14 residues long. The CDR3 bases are TGTGCCAGCAGATTACAGGGTCCCATCTATGGCTACACCTTC. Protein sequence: CASRLQGPIYGYTF.

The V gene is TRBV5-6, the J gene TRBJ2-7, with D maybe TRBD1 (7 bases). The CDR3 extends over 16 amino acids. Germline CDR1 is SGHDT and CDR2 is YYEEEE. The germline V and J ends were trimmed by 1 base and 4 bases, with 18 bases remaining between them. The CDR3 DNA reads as TGTGCCAGCAGCTTGCAGGGGGGCGCATTCCAATACGAGCAGTACTTC. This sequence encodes CASSLQGGAFQYEQYF. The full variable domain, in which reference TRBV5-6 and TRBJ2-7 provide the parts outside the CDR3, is DAGVTQSPTHLIKTRGQQVTLRCSPKSGHDTVSWYQQALGQGPQFIFQYYEEEERQRGNFPDRFSGHQFPNYSSELNVNALLLGDSALYLCASSLQGGAFQYEQYFGPGTRLTVT.

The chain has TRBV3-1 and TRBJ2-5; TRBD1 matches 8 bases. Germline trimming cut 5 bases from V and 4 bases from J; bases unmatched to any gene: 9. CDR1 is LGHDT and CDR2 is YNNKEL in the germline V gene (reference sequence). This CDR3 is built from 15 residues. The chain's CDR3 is CASSSIDRGPETQYF. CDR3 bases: TGTGCCAGCAGCTCGATAGACAGGGGTCCAGAGACCCAGTACTTC.

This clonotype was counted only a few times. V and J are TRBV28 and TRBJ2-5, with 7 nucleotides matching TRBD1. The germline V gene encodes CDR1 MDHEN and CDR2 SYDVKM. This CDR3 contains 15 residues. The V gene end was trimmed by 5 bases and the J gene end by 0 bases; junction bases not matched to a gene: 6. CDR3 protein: CASSRGGSNQETQYF. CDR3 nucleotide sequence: TGTGCCAGCAGTCGAGGGGGCTCCAACCAAGAGACCCAGTACTTC. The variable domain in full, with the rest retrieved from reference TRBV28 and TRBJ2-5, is DVKVTQSSRYLVKRTGEKVFLECVQDMDHENMFWYRQDPGLGLRLIYFSYDVKMKEKGDIPEGYSVSREKKERFSLILESASTNQTSMYLCASSRGGSNQETQYFGPGTRLLVL.

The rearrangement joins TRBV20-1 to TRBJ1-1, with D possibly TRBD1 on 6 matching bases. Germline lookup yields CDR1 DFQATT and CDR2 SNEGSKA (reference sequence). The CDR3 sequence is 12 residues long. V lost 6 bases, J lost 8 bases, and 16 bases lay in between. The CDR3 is CSARAGAGEAFF. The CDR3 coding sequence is TGCAGTGCCCGGGCGGGGGCAGGCGAAGCTTTCTTT.

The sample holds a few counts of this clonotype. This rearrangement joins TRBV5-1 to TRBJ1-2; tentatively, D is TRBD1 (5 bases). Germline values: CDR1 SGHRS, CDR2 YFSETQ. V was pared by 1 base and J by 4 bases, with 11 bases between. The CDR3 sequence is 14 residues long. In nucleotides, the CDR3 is TGCGCCAGCAGCTTGAGGGGTGCTGGCTATGGCTACACCTTC. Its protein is CASSLRGAGYGYTF.

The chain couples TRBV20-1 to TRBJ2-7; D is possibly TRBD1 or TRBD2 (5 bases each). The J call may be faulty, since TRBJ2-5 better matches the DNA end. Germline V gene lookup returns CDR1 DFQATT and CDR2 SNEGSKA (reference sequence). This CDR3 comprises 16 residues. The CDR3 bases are TGCAGTGCTAGGAAGCTCCGGGGCCAGCCCCGGGAGACCCAGTACTTC. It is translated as CSARKLRGQPRETQYF.

The CDR3 sequence: CASSPSTGRNTEAFF. DNA of the CDR3: TGTGCCAGCAGTCCCTCGACAGGGCGGAACACTGAAGCTTTCTTT. This sequence joins TRBV27 and TRBJ1-1, with 7 bases fitting TRBD1. The CDR3 runs to 15 residues. J was trimmed by 1 base and V by 5 bases; bases with no gene match: 7. CDR1 and CDR2 (germline): MNHEY, SMNVEV (reference sequence).

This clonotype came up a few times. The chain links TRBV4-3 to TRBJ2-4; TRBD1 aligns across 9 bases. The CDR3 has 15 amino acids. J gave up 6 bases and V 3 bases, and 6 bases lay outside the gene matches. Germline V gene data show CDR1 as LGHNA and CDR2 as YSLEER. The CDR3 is CASSQTGGPGNIQYF. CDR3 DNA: TGCGCCAGCAGCCAGACAGGGGGTCCGGGAAACATTCAGTACTTC.

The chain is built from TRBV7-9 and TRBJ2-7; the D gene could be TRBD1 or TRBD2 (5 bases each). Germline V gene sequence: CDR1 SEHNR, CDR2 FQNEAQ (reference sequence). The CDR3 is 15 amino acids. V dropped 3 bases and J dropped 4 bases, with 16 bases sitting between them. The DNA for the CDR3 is TGTGCCAGCAGCTTTGGGGACCCCCTCGGGTACGAGCAGTACTTC. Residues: CASSFGDPLGYEQYF.

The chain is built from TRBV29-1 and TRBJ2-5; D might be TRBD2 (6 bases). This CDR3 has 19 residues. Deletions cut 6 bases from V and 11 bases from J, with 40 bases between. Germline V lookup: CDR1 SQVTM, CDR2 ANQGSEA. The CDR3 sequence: CSVLQPVRRRGVYSGEQYF. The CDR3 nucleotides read TGCAGCGTCCTACAGCCCGTTAGGAGGCGGGGAGTATACAGCGGTGAGCAGTACTTC.

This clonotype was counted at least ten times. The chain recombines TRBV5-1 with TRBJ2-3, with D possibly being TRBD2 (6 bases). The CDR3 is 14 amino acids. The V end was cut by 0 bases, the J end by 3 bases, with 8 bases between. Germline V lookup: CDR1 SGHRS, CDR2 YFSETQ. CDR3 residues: CASSLALATDTQYF. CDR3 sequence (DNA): TGCGCCAGCAGCTTGGCTCTAGCGACAGATACGCAGTATTTT.

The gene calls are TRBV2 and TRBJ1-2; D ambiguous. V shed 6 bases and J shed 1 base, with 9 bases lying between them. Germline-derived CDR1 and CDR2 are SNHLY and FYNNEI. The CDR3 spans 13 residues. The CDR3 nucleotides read TGTGCCAGCAGGACTCCCTTTAACTATGGCTACACCTTC. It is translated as CASRTPFNYGYTF.

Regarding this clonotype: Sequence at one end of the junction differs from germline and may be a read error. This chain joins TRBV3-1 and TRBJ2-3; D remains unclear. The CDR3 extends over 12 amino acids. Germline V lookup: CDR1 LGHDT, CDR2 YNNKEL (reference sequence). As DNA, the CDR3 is TGTACCAGCAGCCAAGCGAGAAATACGCAGTATTTT. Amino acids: CTSSQARNTQYF.

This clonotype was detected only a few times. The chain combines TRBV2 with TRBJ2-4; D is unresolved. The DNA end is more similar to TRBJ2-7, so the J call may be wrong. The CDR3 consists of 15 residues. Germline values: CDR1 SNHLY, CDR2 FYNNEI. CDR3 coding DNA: TGTGCCAGCAGACGCCGTGCTTTTGATTCCAACGAGCAGTACTTC. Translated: CASRRRAFDSNEQYF.

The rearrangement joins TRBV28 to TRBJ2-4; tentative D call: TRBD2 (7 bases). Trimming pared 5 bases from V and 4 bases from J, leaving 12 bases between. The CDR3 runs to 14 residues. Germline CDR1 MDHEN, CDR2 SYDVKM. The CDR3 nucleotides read TGTGCCAGCAGTAGGGGGGGGCGTAAAAACATTCAGTACTTC. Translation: CASSRGGRKNIQYF.

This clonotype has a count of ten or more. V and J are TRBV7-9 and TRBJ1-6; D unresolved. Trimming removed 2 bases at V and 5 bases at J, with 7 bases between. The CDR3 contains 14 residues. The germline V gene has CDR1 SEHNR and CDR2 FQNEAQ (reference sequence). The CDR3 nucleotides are TGTGCCAGCAGCTTACAGGCAAATAATTCACCCCTCCACTTT. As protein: CASSLQANNSPLHF.

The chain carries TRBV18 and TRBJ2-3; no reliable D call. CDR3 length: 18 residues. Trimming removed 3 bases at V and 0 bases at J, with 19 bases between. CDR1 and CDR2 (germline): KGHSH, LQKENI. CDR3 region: CASSPQPQMMTSTDTQYF. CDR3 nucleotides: TGTGCCAGCTCACCGCAACCTCAGATGATGACTAGCACAGATACGCAGTATTTT.

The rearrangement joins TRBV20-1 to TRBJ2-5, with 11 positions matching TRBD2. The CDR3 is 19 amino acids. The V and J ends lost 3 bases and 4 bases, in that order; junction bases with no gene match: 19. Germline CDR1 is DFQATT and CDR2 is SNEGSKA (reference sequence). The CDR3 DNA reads TGCAGTGCTAGGAAACTAGCGGGGGAACACCCAGCCGGGATAGAGACCCAGTACTTC. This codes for CSARKLAGEHPAGIETQYF.

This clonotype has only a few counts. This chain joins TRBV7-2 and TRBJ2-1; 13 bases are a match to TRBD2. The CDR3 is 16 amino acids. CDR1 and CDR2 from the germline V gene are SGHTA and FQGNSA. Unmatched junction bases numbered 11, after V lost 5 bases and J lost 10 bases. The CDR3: CASSPPGLAGSREQFF. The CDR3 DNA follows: TGTGCCAGCAGCCCTCCGGGACTAGCGGGGTCCAGGGAGCAGTTCTTC.

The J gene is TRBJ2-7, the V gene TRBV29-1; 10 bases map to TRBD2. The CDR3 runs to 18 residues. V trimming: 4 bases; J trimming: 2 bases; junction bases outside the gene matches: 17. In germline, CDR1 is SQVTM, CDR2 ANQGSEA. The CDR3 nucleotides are TGCAGCGTTGGAGGTAATCTAGCGGGGGTTCCCACTACCTACGAGCAGTACTTC. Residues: CSVGGNLAGVPTTYEQYF.